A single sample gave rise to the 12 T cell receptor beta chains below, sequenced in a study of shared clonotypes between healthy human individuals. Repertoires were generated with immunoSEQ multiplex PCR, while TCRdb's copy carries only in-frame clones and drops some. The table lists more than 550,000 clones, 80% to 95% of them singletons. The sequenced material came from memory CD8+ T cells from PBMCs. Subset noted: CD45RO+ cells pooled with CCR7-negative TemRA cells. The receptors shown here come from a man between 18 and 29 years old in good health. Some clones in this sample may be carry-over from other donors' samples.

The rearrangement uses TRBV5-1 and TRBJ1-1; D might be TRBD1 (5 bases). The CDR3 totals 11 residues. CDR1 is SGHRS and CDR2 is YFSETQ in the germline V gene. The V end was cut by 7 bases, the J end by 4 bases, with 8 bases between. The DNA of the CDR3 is TGCGCCAGCGCCGGGACCACTGAAGCTTTCTTT. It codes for CASAGTTEAFF. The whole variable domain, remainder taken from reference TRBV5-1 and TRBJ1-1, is KAGVTQTPRYLIKTRGQQVTLSCSPISGHRSVSWYQQTPGQGLQFLFEYFSETQRNKGNFPGRFSGRQFSNSRSEMNVSTLELGDSALYLCASAGTTEAFFGQGTRLTVV.

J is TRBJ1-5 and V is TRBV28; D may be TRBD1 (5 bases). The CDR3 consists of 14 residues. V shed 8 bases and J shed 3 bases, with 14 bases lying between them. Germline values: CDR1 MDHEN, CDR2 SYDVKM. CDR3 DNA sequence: TGTGCCAGCGATCCATGGGGGAACAATCAGCCCCAGCATTTT. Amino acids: CASDPWGNNQPQHF. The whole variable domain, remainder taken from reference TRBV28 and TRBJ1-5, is DVKVTQSSRYLVKRTGEKVFLECVQDMDHENMFWYRQDPGLGLRLIYFSYDVKMKEKGDIPEGYSVSREKKERFSLILESASTNQTSMYLCASDPWGNNQPQHFGDGTRLSIL.

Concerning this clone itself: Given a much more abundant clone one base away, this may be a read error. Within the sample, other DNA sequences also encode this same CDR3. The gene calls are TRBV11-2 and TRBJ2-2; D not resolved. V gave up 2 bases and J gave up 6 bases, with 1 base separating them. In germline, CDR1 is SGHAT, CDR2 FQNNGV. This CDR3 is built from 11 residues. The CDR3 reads CASSLPGELFF. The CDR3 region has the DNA TGTGCCAGCAGCTTACCCGGGGAGCTGTTTTTT.

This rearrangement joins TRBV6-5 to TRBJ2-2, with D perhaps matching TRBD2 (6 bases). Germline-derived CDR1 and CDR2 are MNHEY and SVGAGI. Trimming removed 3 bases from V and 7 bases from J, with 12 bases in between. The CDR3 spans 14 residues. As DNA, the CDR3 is TGTGCCAGCAGTTATGGCGGGATAGGCGGGGAGCTGTTTTTT. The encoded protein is CASSYGGIGGELFF.

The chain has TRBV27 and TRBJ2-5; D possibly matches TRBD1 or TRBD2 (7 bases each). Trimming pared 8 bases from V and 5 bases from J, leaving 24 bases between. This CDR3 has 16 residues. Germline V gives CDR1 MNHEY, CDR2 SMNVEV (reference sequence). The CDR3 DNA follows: TGTGCCAGCTCAATCTCAGGGGGAGGGCCTAGGGAGACCCAGTACTTC. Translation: CASSISGGGPRETQYF.

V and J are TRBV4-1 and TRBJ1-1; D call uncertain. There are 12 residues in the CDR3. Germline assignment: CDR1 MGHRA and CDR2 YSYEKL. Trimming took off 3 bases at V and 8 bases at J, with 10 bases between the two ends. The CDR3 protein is CASSQTLREAFF. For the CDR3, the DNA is TGCGCCAGCAGCCAGACATTAAGGGAAGCTTTCTTT.

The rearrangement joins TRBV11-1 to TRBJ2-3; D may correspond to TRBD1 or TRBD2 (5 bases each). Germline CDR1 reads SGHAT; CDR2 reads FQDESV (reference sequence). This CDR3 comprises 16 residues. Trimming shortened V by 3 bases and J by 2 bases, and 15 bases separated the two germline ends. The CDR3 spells CASSFSKRGLTDTQYF. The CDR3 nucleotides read TGTGCCAGCAGCTTCTCGAAGAGGGGCCTCACAGATACGCAGTATTTT.

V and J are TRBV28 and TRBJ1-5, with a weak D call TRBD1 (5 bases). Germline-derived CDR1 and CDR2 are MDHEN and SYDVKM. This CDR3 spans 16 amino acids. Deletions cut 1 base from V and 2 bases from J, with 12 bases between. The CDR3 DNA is TGTGCCAGCAGTTTATTGGGGGGTCGGGGCAATCAGCCCCAGCATTTT. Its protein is CASSLLGGRGNQPQHF. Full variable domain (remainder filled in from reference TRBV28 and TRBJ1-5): DVKVTQSSRYLVKRTGEKVFLECVQDMDHENMFWYRQDPGLGLRLIYFSYDVKMKEKGDIPEGYSVSREKKERFSLILESASTNQTSMYLCASSLLGGRGNQPQHFGDGTRLSIL.

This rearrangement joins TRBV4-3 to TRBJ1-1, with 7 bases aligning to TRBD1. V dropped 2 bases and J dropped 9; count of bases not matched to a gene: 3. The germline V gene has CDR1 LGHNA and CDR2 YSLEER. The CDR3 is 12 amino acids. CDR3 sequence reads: CASSQTGDKAFF. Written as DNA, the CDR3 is TGCGCCAGCAGCCAAACAGGGGATAAAGCTTTCTTT.

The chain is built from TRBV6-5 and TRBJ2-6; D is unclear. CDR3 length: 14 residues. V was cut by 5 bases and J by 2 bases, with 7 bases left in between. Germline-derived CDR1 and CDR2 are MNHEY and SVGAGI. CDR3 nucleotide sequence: TGTGCCAGCAGTCCCCTGCCTGGGGCCAACGTCCTGACTTTC. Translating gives CASSPLPGANVLTF.

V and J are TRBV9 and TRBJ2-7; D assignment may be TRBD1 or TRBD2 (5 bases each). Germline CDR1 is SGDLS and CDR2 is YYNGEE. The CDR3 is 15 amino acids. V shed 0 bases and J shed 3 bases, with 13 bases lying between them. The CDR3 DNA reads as TGTGCCAGCAGCGTAGACGACGGGACCTTCTACGAGCAGTACTTC. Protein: CASSVDDGTFYEQYF.

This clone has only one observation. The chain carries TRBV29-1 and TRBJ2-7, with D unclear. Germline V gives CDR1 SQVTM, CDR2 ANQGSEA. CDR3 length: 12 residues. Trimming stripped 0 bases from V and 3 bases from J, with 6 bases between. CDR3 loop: CSVEDFHYEQYF. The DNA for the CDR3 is TGCAGCGTTGAAGACTTTCACTACGAGCAGTACTTC.